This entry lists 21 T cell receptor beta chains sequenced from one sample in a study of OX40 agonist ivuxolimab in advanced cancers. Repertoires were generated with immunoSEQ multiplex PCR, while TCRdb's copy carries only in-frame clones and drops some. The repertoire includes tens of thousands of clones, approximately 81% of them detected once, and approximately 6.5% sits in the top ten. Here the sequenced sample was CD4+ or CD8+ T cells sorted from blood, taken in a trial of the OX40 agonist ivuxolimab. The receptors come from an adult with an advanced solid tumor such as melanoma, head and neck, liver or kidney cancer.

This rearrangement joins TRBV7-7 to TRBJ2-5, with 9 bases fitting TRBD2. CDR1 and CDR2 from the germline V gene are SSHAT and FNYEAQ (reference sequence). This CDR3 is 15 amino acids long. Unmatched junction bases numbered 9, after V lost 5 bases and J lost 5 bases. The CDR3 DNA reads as TGTGCCAGCAGCCTTTCTGCGGGGGGGCACGAGACCCAGTACTTC. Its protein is CASSLSAGGHETQYF. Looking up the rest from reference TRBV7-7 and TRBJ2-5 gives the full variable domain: GAGVSQSPRYKVTKRGQDVTLRCDPISSHATLYWYQQALGQGPEFLTYFNYEAQPDKSGLPSDRFSAERPEGSISTLTIQRTEQRDSAMYRCASSLSAGGHETQYFGPGTRLLVL.

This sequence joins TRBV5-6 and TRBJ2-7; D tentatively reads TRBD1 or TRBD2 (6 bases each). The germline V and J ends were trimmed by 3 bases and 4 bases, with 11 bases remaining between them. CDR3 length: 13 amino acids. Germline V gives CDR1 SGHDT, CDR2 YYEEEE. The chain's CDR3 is CASSSGAGYEQYV. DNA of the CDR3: TGTGCCAGCAGCTCGGGGGCGGGTTACGAGCAGTACGTC.

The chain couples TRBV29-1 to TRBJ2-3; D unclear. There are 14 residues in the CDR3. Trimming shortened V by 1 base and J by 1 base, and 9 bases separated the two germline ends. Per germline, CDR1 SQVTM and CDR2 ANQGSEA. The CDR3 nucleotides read TGCAGCGTTGAAGGACTGGATGGCACAGATACGCAGTATTTT. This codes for CSVEGLDGTDTQYF.

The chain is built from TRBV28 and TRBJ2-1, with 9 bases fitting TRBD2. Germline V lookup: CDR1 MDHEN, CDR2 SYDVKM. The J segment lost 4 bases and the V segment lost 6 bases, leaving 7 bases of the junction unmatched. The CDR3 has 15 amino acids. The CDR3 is CASRSGRHNYNEQFF. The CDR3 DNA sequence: TGTGCCAGCAGGAGCGGGAGGCATAATTACAATGAGCAGTTCTTC.

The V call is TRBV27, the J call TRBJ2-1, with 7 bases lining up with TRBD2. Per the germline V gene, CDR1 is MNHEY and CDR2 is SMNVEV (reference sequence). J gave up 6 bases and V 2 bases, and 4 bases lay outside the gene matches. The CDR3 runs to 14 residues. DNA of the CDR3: TGTGCCAGCAGTTTAGGACTAGGATCCAATGAGCAGTTCTTC. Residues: CASSLGLGSNEQFF.

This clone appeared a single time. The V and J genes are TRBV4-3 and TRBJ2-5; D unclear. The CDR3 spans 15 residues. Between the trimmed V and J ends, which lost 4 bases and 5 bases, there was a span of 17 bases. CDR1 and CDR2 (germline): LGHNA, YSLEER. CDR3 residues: CASSPLPRGWETQYF. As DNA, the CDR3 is TGCGCCAGCAGCCCACTTCCTAGAGGATGGGAGACCCAGTACTTC.

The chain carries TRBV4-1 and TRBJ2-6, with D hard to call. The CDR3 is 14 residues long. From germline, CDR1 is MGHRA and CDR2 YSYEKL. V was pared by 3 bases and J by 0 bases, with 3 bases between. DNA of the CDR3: TGCGCCAGCAGCCAGTACTCTGGGGCCAACGTCCTGACTTTC. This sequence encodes CASSQYSGANVLTF.

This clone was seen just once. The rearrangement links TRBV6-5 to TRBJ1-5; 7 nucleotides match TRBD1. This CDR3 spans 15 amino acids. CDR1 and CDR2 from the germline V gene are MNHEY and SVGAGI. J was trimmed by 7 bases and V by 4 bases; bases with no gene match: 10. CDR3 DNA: TGTGCCAGCAGTTCGGGACAGTGGTCTGCCCAGCCCCAGCATTTT. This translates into CASSSGQWSAQPQHF.

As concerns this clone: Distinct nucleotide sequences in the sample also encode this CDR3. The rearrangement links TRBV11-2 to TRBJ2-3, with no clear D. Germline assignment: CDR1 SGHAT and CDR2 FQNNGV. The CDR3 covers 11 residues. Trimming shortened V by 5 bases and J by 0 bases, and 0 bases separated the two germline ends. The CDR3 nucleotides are TGTGCCAGCAGCAGCACAGATACGCAGTATTTT. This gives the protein CASSSTDTQYF.

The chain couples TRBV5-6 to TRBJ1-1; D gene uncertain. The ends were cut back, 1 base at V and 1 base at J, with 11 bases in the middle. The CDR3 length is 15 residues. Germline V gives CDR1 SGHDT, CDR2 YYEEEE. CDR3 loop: CASSLSLGENTEAFF. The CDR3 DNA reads TGTGCCAGCAGCTTGAGCCTCGGGGAGAACACTGAAGCTTTCTTT.

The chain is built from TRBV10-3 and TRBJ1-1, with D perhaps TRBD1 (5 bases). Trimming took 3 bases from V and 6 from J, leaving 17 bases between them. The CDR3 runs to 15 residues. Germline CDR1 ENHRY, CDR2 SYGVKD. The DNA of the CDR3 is TGTGCCATCAGTGAATGGGTACAGGCTGGCGCTGAAGCTTTCTTT. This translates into CAISEWVQAGAEAFF.

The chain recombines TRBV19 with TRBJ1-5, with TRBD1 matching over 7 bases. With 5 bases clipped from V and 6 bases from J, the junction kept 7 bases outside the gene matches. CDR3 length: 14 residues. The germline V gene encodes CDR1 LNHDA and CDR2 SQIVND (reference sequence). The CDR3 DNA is TGTGCCAGTAGTGTGACAGGGTCGGGTCAGCCCCAGCATTTT. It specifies CASSVTGSGQPQHF.

The chain's CDR3 is CASSIYGASSYNEQFF. Here the CDR3 DNA reads TGTGCCAGTAGTATATACGGGGCAAGCTCCTACAATGAGCAGTTCTTC. The chain has TRBV19 and TRBJ2-1; D tentatively fits TRBD1 or TRBD2 (5 bases each). The V end was cut by 2 bases, the J end by 0 bases, with 11 bases between. From germline, CDR1 is LNHDA and CDR2 SQIVND (reference sequence). CDR3 length: 16 residues.

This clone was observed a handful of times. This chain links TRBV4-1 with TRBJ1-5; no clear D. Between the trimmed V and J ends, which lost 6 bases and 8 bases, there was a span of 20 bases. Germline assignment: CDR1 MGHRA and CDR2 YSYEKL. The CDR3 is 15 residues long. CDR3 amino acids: CASSQQRVPGEPQHF. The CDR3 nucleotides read TGCGCCAGCAGTCAACAAAGGGTACCCGGGGAGCCCCAGCATTTT.

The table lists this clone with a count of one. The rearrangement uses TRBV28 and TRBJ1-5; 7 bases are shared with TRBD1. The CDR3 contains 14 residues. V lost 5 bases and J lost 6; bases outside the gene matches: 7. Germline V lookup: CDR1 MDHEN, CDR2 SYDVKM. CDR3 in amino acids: CASSVQGMGQPQHF. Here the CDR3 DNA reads TGTGCCAGCAGTGTACAGGGGATGGGTCAGCCCCAGCATTTT.

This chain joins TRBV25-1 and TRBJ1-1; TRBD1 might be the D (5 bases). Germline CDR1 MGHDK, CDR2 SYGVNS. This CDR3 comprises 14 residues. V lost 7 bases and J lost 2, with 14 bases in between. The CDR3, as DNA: TGTGCCAGCACCGCTGGGGGTGGTAACACTGAAGCTTTCTTT. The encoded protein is CASTAGGGNTEAFF.

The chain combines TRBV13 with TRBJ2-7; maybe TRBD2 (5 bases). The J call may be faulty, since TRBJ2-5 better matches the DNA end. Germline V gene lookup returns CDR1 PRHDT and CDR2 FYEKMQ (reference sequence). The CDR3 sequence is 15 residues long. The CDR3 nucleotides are TGTGCCAGCAGCCCACAGAGGGTCCTGGGAGAGACCCAGTACTTC. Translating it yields CASSPQRVLGETQYF.

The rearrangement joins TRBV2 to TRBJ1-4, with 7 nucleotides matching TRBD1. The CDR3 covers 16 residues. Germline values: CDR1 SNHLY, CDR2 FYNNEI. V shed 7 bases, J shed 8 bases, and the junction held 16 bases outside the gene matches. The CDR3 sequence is CASNADTGTEGEKLFF. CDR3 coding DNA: TGTGCCAGCAATGCTGATACCGGGACAGAGGGGGAAAAACTGTTTTTT.

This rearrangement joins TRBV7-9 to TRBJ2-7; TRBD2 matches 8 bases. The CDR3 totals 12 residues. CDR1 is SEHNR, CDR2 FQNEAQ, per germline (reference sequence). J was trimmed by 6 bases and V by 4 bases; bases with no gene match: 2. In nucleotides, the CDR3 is TGTGCCAGCAGCTCGGGAGGGGGCGAGCAGTACTTC. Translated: CASSSGGGEQYF.

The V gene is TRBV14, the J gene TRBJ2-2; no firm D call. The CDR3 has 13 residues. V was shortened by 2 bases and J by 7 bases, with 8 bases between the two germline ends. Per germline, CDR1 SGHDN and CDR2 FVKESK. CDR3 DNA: TGTGCCAGCAGCCAAACCGGTGGCGGGGAGCTGTTTTTT. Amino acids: CASSQTGGGELFF.

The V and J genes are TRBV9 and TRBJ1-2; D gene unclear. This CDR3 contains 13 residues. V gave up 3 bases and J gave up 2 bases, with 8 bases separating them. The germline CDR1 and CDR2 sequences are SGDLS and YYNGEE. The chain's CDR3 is CASSAPANYGYTF. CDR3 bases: TGTGCCAGCAGCGCCCCCGCCAACTATGGCTACACCTTC.